A selection of T cell receptor beta chains follows, all from one sample in a study of blood T cell repertoires in COVID-19. Using immunoSEQ multiplex PCR, the repertoire was profiled, and TCRdb retains in-frame clones only, with some absent. This table has roughly 190,000 clones, 85% to 90% appearing once. The sequencing sample was made of peripheral blood. Receptors were obtained from a woman aged 55-69 years with COVID-19, enrolled during active disease. CDR3s include the opening cysteine and the closing phenylalanine or tryptophan. Each record gives: clone size, J gene, V gene, D gene, CDR3 DNA, CDR3 protein. The D gene is left open where the match is weak. Clone size is not always given. Where it is, it says once, few, many or a class for expanded clones.

size: .; J: TRBJ2-5; V: TRBV30; D: TRBD2; DNA: TGTGCCTGGAGAGGCTTCCGAGTAGCGGGAGAAGAGACCCAGTACTTC; CDR3: CAWRGFRVAGEETQYF
size: .; J: TRBJ2-7; V: TRBV30; D: .; DNA: TGTGCCTGGACCACACGGGACTACGAGCAGTACTTC; CDR3: CAWTTRDYEQYF
size: .; J: TRBJ2-7; V: TRBV29-1; D: .; DNA: TGCAGCGGGACTGGTACCTACGAGCAGTACTTC; CDR3: CSGTGTYEQYF
size: .; J: TRBJ2-7; V: TRBV7-7; D: TRBD2; DNA: TGTGCTAGCAGCTTAGGTGCGGGAGAGCGGGGCGAGCAGTACTTC; CDR3: CASSLGAGERGEQYF
size: .; J: TRBJ2-7; V: TRBV6-5; D: .; DNA: TGTGCCAGCAGCCCCGGAGGAGGGGAATATCGCGAGCAGTACTTC; CDR3: CASSPGGGEYREQYF
size: .; J: TRBJ2-1; V: TRBV19; D: .; DNA: TGTGCCAGTGGGGGGGACAGGTGGGAGTCCGATGAGCAGTTCTTC; CDR3: CASGGDRWESDEQFF
size: once; J: TRBJ2-2; V: TRBV24-1; D: .; DNA: TGTGCCACCAGTGAGACATATCCGAACACCGGGGAGCTGTTTTTT; CDR3: CATSETYPNTGELFF
size: .; J: TRBJ2-3; V: TRBV18; D: TRBD1; DNA: TGTGCCAGCTCAGGCAACAGGGGAGATACGCAGTATTTT; CDR3: CASSGNRGDTQYF
size: .; J: TRBJ1-5; V: TRBV30; D: TRBD1; DNA: TGTGCCTGGAGTGGGACAGGGGGCCATCAGCCCCAGCATTTT; CDR3: CAWSGTGGHQPQHF
size: .; J: TRBJ1-1; V: TRBV2; D: .; DNA: TGTGCCAGCAGTGGGGCAGGGCTCTTGAACACTGAAGCTTTCTTT; CDR3: CASSGAGLLNTEAFF
size: .; J: TRBJ2-1; V: TRBV7-2; D: TRBD1; DNA: TGTGCCAGCAGCCTCCGGGACAGGGGCGACAATGAGCAGTTCTTC; CDR3: CASSLRDRGDNEQFF
size: many; J: TRBJ2-1; V: TRBV4-1; D: TRBD2; DNA: TGCGCCAGCAGCCAACCAACTAGCGGGAGGAGGAACAATGAGCAGTTCTTC; CDR3: CASSQPTSGRRNNEQFF